Each of the 13 T cell receptor beta chains below was sequenced from the same sample in a study of blood T cells in healthy people across ages. It was with a sample-barcoded 5' primer and a J-beta primer mix that a second PCR of about 7 to 12 cycles was run. TCRdb passed the 5' RACE reads through MiXCR, listing each CDR3 protein once. In the table there are about 1.1 million distinct CDR3 sequences, 35% to 40% of which are singletons. The material sequenced was blood. The receptors stem from a man aged 18 to 35 in good health.

A word on this clonotype: The conserved closing phenylalanine or tryptophan is absent in this CDR3, likely reflecting a read error. The chain has TRBV10-3 and TRBJ2-7; the D gene is possibly TRBD1 (6 bases). The CDR3 is 15 amino acids. CDR1 and CDR2 from the germline V gene are ENHRY and SYGVKD. Between the trimmed V and J ends, which lost 6 bases and 2 bases, there was a span of 17 bases. Here the CDR3 DNA reads TGTGCCATCAGCCGACAGGACCAAGAGCCCTACGAGCAGTACTTA. Protein sequence: CAISRQDQEPYEQYL.

The chain carries TRBV9 and TRBJ2-1, with 7 bases fitting TRBD1. The CDR3 covers 15 residues. Germline V gene lookup returns CDR1 SGDLS and CDR2 YYNGEE. V was pared by 3 bases and J by 7 bases, with 10 bases of the junction left unmatched. CDR3 in DNA: TGTGCCAGCAGCGCCGACAGGGAATTGTGGAATGAGCAGTTCTTC. It specifies CASSADRELWNEQFF.

The V gene is TRBV6-1, the J gene TRBJ1-2; D is ambiguous. CDR3 length equals 12 residues. The V end lost 4 bases, the J end lost 3 bases, and 6 bases lay between the germline ends. CDR1 MNHNS and CDR2 SASEGT come from the germline V gene. The CDR3 loop reads CASSGADYGYTF. The CDR3 nucleotides are TGTGCCAGCAGTGGTGCAGACTATGGCTACACCTTC.

This clonotype was recorded many times. V and J are TRBV7-3 and TRBJ2-6; D ambiguous. Trimming shortened V by 5 bases and J by 2 bases, and 7 bases separated the two germline ends. CDR1 is SGHTA and CDR2 is FQGTGA in the germline V gene. This CDR3 is built from 14 residues. Written as DNA, the CDR3 is TGTGCCAGCAGCCTCCCAACTGGGGCCAACGTCCTGACTTTC. It codes for CASSLPTGANVLTF.

This clonotype has a handful of counts. The chain has TRBV6-2 or TRBV6-3 and TRBJ2-1; 8 nucleotides match TRBD2. CDR1 MNHEY and CDR2 SVGEGT come from the germline V gene. The V gene end was trimmed by 7 bases and the J gene end by 2 bases; junction bases not matched to a gene: 10. The CDR3 runs to 16 residues. The CDR3 protein is CASNSREGRTYNEQFF. CDR3 coding DNA: TGTGCCAGCAATTCCCGGGAGGGGCGGACCTACAATGAGCAGTTCTTC.

This chain connects TRBV18 to TRBJ1-1, with D perhaps TRBD1 (6 bases). CDR1 KGHSH and CDR2 LQKENI come from the germline V gene. This CDR3 contains 14 residues. Trimming stripped 4 bases from V and 4 bases from J, with 13 bases between. CDR3 amino acids: CASSRPPQGTEAFF. The CDR3 DNA reads as TGTGCCAGCTCACGGCCACCACAGGGCACTGAAGCTTTCTTT.

Regarding this clonotype: The germline gene is not matched at one end of the junction; a read error may be the cause. The chain combines TRBV19 with TRBJ2-3; D tentatively fits TRBD1 or TRBD2 (5 bases each). Looked up from germline, CDR1 is LNHDA and CDR2 is SQIVND (reference sequence). The CDR3 totals 16 residues. The DNA of the CDR3 is TGTGCCAGTGGTATAGTAGCAGGGAAGAGGGCAGATACGCAGTATTTT. This sequence encodes CASGIVAGKRADTQYF.

This clonotype has just a few counts. The CDR3 nucleotides read TGTGCCAGCAGTGAAGACAGAAACTATGGCTACACCTTC. This codes for CASSEDRNYGYTF. The chain couples TRBV2 to TRBJ1-2, with D hard to call. The germline V gene has CDR1 SNHLY and CDR2 FYNNEI. This CDR3 is built from 13 residues. Trimming removed 1 base from V and 2 bases from J, with 5 bases in between. Based on the CDR3 plus reference TRBV2 and TRBJ1-2, the full variable domain is EPEVTQTPSHQVTQMGQEVILRCVPISNHLYFYWYRQILGQKVEFLVSFYNNEISEKSEIFDDQFSVERPDGSNFTLKIRSTKLEDSAMYFCASSEDRNYGYTFGSGTRLTVV.

Regarding this clonotype: The junction departs from germline at one end; a sequencing error may be responsible. This sequence joins TRBV7-2 and TRBJ1-1, with D perhaps TRBD1 (5 bases). The V gene's germline CDR1 is SGHTA and CDR2 FQGNSA. CDR3 size: 15 residues. The CDR3 reads CASSKNAGGNTGAFF. CDR3 bases: TGTGCCAGCAGCAAAAATGCGGGGGGGAACACTGGAGCTTTCTTT.

This rearrangement joins TRBV24-1 to TRBJ2-5; tentative D call: TRBD2 (5 bases). Per germline, CDR1 KGHDR and CDR2 SFDVKD. V lost 7 bases to trimming and J lost 8 bases, with 16 bases between them. The CDR3 loop spans 13 amino acids. The CDR3 reads CATSQSSGSTQYF. The DNA of the CDR3 is TGTGCCACCAGCCAGAGTTCGGGGAGTACCCAGTACTTC.

This clonotype was recorded many times. The CDR3 sequence: CASSLVQKNTEAFF. The DNA of the CDR3 is TGTGCCAGCAGCTTGGTTCAGAAGAACACTGAAGCTTTCTTT. The chain links TRBV5-5 to TRBJ1-1; D uncertain. The CDR3 sequence is 14 residues long. Germline CDR1 is SGHKS and CDR2 is YYEKEE (reference sequence). Trimming left V 0 bases short and J 1 base short, with 7 bases between. Based on the CDR3 plus reference TRBV5-5 and TRBJ1-1, the full variable domain is DAGVTQSPTHLIKTRGQQVTLRCSPISGHKSVSWYQQVLGQGPQFIFQYYEKEERGRGNFPDRFSARQFPNYSSELNVNALLLGDSALYLCASSLVQKNTEAFFGQGTRLTVV.

The table lists this clonotype with a few counts. J is TRBJ2-1 and V is TRBV20-1, with D possibly called TRBD1 or TRBD2 (6 bases each). V was trimmed by 3 bases and J by 4 bases, leaving 13 bases between them. The CDR3 sequence is 14 residues long. Germline V gene data show CDR1 as DFQATT and CDR2 as SNEGSKA (reference sequence). The CDR3 region is CSASRGESYNEQFF. As DNA, the CDR3 is TGCAGTGCTAGTAGGGGGGAGTCTTACAATGAGCAGTTCTTC.

This clonotype occurred a few times. The CDR3: CASSSGQRFYEQYF. The CDR3 DNA follows: TGTGCCAGCAGTTCTGGACAACGATTTTACGAGCAGTACTTC. The V gene is TRBV6-2 or TRBV6-3, the J gene TRBJ2-7, with D possibly TRBD1 on 5 matching bases. Trimming left V 4 bases short and J 4 bases short, with 14 bases between. The germline V gene encodes CDR1 MNHEY and CDR2 SVGEGT. CDR3 length equals 14 residues.